Here is one T cell receptor beta chain with its context. Its antigen is not identified. The record originates from a study of spatial heterogeneity in lung cancer. Time point in this sample: sample taken at primary tumor resection. The donor population consisted of approximately 70 patients with untreated, early-stage non-small cell lung cancer. Whole RNA came from tumor, nontumor lung or frozen PBMC and was sequenced without being sorted. Study-level results: Within tumors, counts of expanded alpha and beta TCRs tracked tumor mutation counts.

On each TCR cDNA molecule, a unique molecular identifier was present. TCRdb ran MiXCR on the 5' RACE reads and lists one entry per CDR3 protein. Of about 5,700 distinct CDR3 sequences in the sample, around an eighth were seen once. The TCR was taken from a female donor with early-stage non-small cell lung cancer. Sequenced material: lung tumor tissue, taken at surgery.

In nucleotides, the CDR3 is TGCAGTGCTAGCGGGGCAGGAACACCCTACGAGCAGTACTTC. It translates to CSASGAGTPYEQYF. This sequence joins TRBV20-1 and TRBJ2-7; D possibly matches TRBD1 or TRBD2 (5 bases each). Trimming removed 3 bases at V and 2 bases at J, with 14 bases between. This CDR3 is built from 14 residues. CDR1 and CDR2 from the germline V gene are DFQATT and SNEGSKA (reference sequence).